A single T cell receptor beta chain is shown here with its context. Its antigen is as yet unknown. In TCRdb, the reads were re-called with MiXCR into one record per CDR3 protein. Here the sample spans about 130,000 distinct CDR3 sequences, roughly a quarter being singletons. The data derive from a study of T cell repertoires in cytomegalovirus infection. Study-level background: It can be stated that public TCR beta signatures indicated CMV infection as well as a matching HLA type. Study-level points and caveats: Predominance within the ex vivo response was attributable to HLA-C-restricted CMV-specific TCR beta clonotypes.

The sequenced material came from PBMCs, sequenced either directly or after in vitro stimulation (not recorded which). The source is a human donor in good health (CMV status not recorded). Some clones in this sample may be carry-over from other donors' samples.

This CDR3 reads CASSVQAIYSTDTQYF. The CDR3 DNA reads TGTGCCAGCAGCGTTCAGGCAATCTATAGCACAGATACGCAGTATTTT. This rearrangement joins TRBV7-8 to TRBJ2-3; D is unclear. CDR3 size: 16 residues. CDR1 is SGHVS, CDR2 FQNEAQ, per germline. V gave up 5 bases and J gave up 0 bases, with 15 bases separating them.